These T cell receptor beta chains were read from a single sample in a study of shared clonotypes between healthy human individuals. Data came from immunoSEQ multiplex PCR; TCRdb stores just in-frame clones and leaves some out. This table has 2 million to 3 million clones, approximately 93% appearing once. Sequenced sample: naive CD4+ T cells from PBMCs. These receptors were taken from a young man in good health. Some clones in this sample may be carry-over from other donors' samples. Both conserved end residues are part of each CDR3. D genes are given only for firm matches. Only some rows state a clone size, as once, few, many or a class for expanded clones.

clone size	J gene	CDR3 length	D gene	V gene	CDR3 DNA	CDR3 protein
NA	TRBJ1-1	14	NA	TRBV5-1	TGCGCCAGCACTCCCTACGGGGTGGGTACTGAAGCTTTCTTT	CASTPYGVGTEAFF
NA	TRBJ2-2	14	NA	TRBV7-9	TGTGCCAGCAGCTTAGAGGGGGACACCGGGGAGCTGTTTTTT	CASSLEGDTGELFF
NA	TRBJ1-2	13	NA	TRBV7-3	TGTGCCAGCAGCTTAAGCCCTAACTATGGCTACACCTTC	CASSLSPNYGYTF
NA	TRBJ2-3	14	NA	TRBV7-2	TGTGCCAGCAGCTTAGTACGGGAGACGGATACGCAGTATTTT	CASSLVRETDTQYF
NA	TRBJ2-5	11	NA	TRBV6-5	TGTGCCAGCACTCTGGGGGGGACCCAGTACTTC	CASTLGGTQYF
NA	TRBJ2-7	15	NA	TRBV7-8	TGTGCCAGCAGCTTACGACGACGGGCAGGCTACGAGCAGTACTTC	CASSLRRRAGYEQYF
NA	TRBJ2-2	15	TRBD1	TRBV25-1	TGTGCCAGCAGTGAACAGAGACAGGGCCGCGGGGAGCTGTTTTTT	CASSEQRQGRGELFF
NA	TRBJ2-3	15	TRBD1	TRBV19	TGTGCCAGCATCGCGACCAGGGGGCGCATGGATACGCAGTATTTT	CASIATRGRMDTQYF
NA	TRBJ2-7	13	NA	TRBV30	TGTGCCTGGAGTGTACTAATTAGGGGCGAGCAGTACTTC	CAWSVLIRGEQYF
NA	TRBJ2-3	16	TRBD2	TRBV5-1	TGCGCCAGCAGCTTGGAGGGACTAGATGAGGCAGATACGCAGTATTTT	CASSLEGLDEADTQYF
NA	TRBJ2-1	16	NA	TRBV11-2	TGTGCCAGCAGCTTAGTGATTAACCCCCCAAACGATGAGCAGTTCTTC	CASSLVINPPNDEQFF
NA	TRBJ1-1	13	NA	TRBV30	TGTGCCTGGAGTAAAGGGATGAACACTGAAGCTTTCTTT	CAWSKGMNTEAFF
NA	TRBJ2-7	15	TRBD1	TRBV11-2	TGTGCCAGCAGGGCCGGGACAGGGAGATCCAACGAGCAGTACTTC	CASRAGTGRSNEQYF
NA	TRBJ1-2	15	NA	TRBV5-1	TGCGCCAGCAGCTCCGGACAGCCCGTTTCATATGGCTACACCTTC	CASSSGQPVSYGYTF
NA	TRBJ2-1	14	TRBD1	TRBV30	TGTGCCTGGATACCGGGACAGGGTACCAATGAGCAGTTCTTC	CAWIPGQGTNEQFF
NA	TRBJ1-1	14	TRBD1	TRBV28	TGTGCCAGCAGTTCGACAGGGCTTTACGCTGAAGCTTTCTTT	CASSSTGLYAEAFF
NA	TRBJ1-1	15	TRBD1	TRBV5-6	TGTGCCAGCAGCCTACCACAGGGGGGGAACACTGAAGCTTTCTTT	CASSLPQGGNTEAFF
once	TRBJ2-5	16	TRBD1	TRBV19	TGTGCCAGTAGACCTCGGGGACAGGGGGCGCGGGAGACCCAGTACTTC	CASRPRGQGARETQYF
NA	TRBJ1-3	16	TRBD1	TRBV5-6	TGTGCCAGCAGCTACAGGGGCCGTCTCTCTGGAAACACCATATATTTT	CASSYRGRLSGNTIYF
NA	TRBJ1-5	14	NA	TRBV6-5	TGTGCCAGCAGCCGACAGGATAGCAATCAGCCCCAGCATTTT	CASSRQDSNQPQHF
NA	TRBJ2-7	12	NA	TRBV30	TGTGCCTGGAATGGGCCCCCCTACGAGCAGTACTTC	CAWNGPPYEQYF
NA	TRBJ1-1	13	NA	TRBV10-2	TGCGCCAGCAGGGGCCAAGGGGGCACTGAAGCTTTCTTT	CASRGQGGTEAFF
NA	TRBJ2-7	13	NA	TRBV28	TGTGCCAGCAGTTGGGGCGGCACCTACGAGCAGTACTTC	CASSWGGTYEQYF
NA	TRBJ1-1	13	NA	TRBV15	TGTGCCACCAGCAGAGGGGGGAGCACTGAAGCTTTCTTT	CATSRGGSTEAFF
NA	TRBJ2-5	15	TRBD2	TRBV7-3	TGTGCCAGCAGCTTAAATAGCGGGAGAGGGGAGACCCAGTACTTC	CASSLNSGRGETQYF